Listed below are T cell receptor beta chains from one sample, sequenced in a study of T cells in localized non-small cell lung cancer. Sequenced by immunoSEQ multiplex PCR; TCRdb stores in-frame clones only, minus some. Of around 91,000 clones in the sample, about 87% were seen once. This specimen was peripheral blood, taken before any cancer treatment. These TCRs come from a man aged 40 to 70 with stage I squamous cell lung carcinoma. The CDR3 runs from the conserved cysteine through the conserved F or W. The D gene is left open where the match is weak. Only part of the rows carry a size: once, few, many, or a class if the clone is expanded.

V gene: TRBV5-1; J gene: TRBJ1-5; D gene: -; clone size: -; CDR3 protein: CASSLGRGGAREPQHF; CDR3 DNA: TGCGCCAGCAGCTTGGGCCGGGGAGGGGCGAGGGAGCCCCAGCATTTT
V gene: TRBV4-2; J gene: TRBJ2-7; D gene: -; clone size: -; CDR3 protein: CASSQDNGLGVYEQYF; CDR3 DNA: TGTGCCAGCAGCCAAGATAACGGGTTAGGAGTCTACGAGCAGTACTTC
V gene: TRBV21-1; J gene: TRBJ1-3; D gene: -; clone size: few; CDR3 protein: CASSSRGAAGNTIYF; CDR3 DNA: TGTGCCAGCAGCTCCCGGGGGGCAGCAGGAAACACCATATATTTT
V gene: TRBV7-2; J gene: TRBJ2-2; D gene: -; clone size: -; CDR3 protein: CASKEGRTNTGELFF; CDR3 DNA: TGTGCCAGCAAAGAGGGCCGGACGAACACCGGGGAGCTGTTTTTT
V gene: TRBV28; J gene: TRBJ2-3; D gene: -; clone size: -; CDR3 protein: CASSADSYPNTDTQYF; CDR3 DNA: TGTGCCAGCAGTGCCGACAGCTACCCAAACACAGATACGCAGTATTTT
V gene: TRBV4-3; J gene: TRBJ2-7; D gene: -; clone size: once; CDR3 protein: CASSQDLPYEQYF; CDR3 DNA: TGCGCCAGCAGCCAAGATTTACCCTACGAGCAGTACTTC
V gene: TRBV11-2; J gene: TRBJ1-2; D gene: -; clone size: -; CDR3 protein: CASSFWGGLANYGYTF; CDR3 DNA: TGTGCCAGCAGCTTTTGGGGGGGGCTGGCTAACTATGGCTACACCTTC
V gene: TRBV6-5; J gene: TRBJ2-1; D gene: TRBD1; clone size: -; CDR3 protein: CASSGTGSYNEQFF; CDR3 DNA: TGTGCCAGCAGCGGGACAGGGTCCTACAATGAGCAGTTCTTC
V gene: TRBV29-1; J gene: TRBJ2-7; D gene: -; clone size: -; CDR3 protein: CSVEVVQGRYEQYF; CDR3 DNA: TGCAGCGTTGAAGTGGTACAGGGGAGGTACGAGCAGTACTTC
V gene: TRBV7-9; J gene: TRBJ2-1; D gene: TRBD2; clone size: -; CDR3 protein: CASSPGLARQFF; CDR3 DNA: TGTGCCAGCAGCCCGGGACTAGCCCGGCAGTTCTTC
V gene: TRBV7-8; J gene: TRBJ1-5; D gene: -; clone size: -; CDR3 protein: CASSLAGGFGQPQHF; CDR3 DNA: TGTGCCAGCAGCTTAGCCGGGGGGTTCGGTCAGCCCCAGCATTTT
V gene: TRBV4-3; J gene: TRBJ1-1; D gene: TRBD1; clone size: -; CDR3 protein: CASSQEGGRGTEAFF; CDR3 DNA: TGCGCCAGCAGCCAAGAAGGTGGCAGGGGGACTGAAGCTTTCTTT
V gene: TRBV6-4; J gene: TRBJ1-1; D gene: -; clone size: -; CDR3 protein: CASSDSSAGTEAFF; CDR3 DNA: TGTGCCAGCAGTGACTCTTCGGCAGGGACTGAAGCTTTCTTT
V gene: TRBV5-1; J gene: TRBJ2-3; D gene: TRBD2; clone size: few; CDR3 protein: CASSLEGLAGGSDTQYF; CDR3 DNA: TGCGCCAGCAGCTTGGAGGGACTAGCGGGGGGATCAGATACGCAGTATTTT
V gene: TRBV7-8; J gene: TRBJ1-5; D gene: -; clone size: -; CDR3 protein: CASSNGQYNQPQHF; CDR3 DNA: TGTGCCAGCAGCAATGGACAGTACAATCAGCCCCAGCATTTT
V gene: TRBV19; J gene: TRBJ1-3; D gene: -; clone size: -; CDR3 protein: CASTPDRPTGNTIYF; CDR3 DNA: TGTGCCAGTACCCCCGACCGTCCCACTGGAAACACCATATATTTT
V gene: TRBV4-1; J gene: TRBJ1-5; D gene: -; clone size: once; CDR3 protein: CASSGHSGINQPQHF; CDR3 DNA: TGCGCCAGCAGCGGACACAGTGGAATAAATCAGCCCCAGCATTTT
V gene: TRBV6-5; J gene: TRBJ2-7; D gene: -; clone size: once; CDR3 protein: CASSAARTGEQYF; CDR3 DNA: TGTGCCAGCAGCGCCGCCAGGACGGGCGAGCAGTACTTC
V gene: TRBV7-9; J gene: TRBJ1-6; D gene: -; clone size: -; CDR3 protein: CASSLAVGSPLHF; CDR3 DNA: TGTGCCAGCAGCTTAGCGGTAGGATCACCCCTCCACTTT
V gene: TRBV9; J gene: TRBJ1-4; D gene: -; clone size: -; CDR3 protein: CASSAGAIQGEKLFF; CDR3 DNA: TGTGCCAGCAGCGCCGGCGCTATACAGGGTGAAAAACTGTTTTTT
V gene: TRBV4-3; J gene: TRBJ1-1; D gene: -; clone size: many; CDR3 protein: CASSQATGRPVAFF; CDR3 DNA: TGCGCCAGCAGCCAAGCAACAGGCCGGCCTGTGGCTTTCTTT
V gene: TRBV19; J gene: TRBJ1-1; D gene: TRBD1; clone size: -; CDR3 protein: CASSIRTGNRNTEAFF; CDR3 DNA: TGTGCCAGTAGTATCCGGACAGGGAATAGGAACACTGAAGCTTTCTTT
V gene: TRBV7-6; J gene: TRBJ1-2; D gene: -; clone size: -; CDR3 protein: CASSAGPLGGYTF; CDR3 DNA: TGTGCCAGCAGCGCCGGGCCCCTCGGTGGCTACACCTTC
V gene: TRBV6-6; J gene: TRBJ1-1; D gene: -; clone size: -; CDR3 protein: CASTGQRNTEAFF; CDR3 DNA: TGTGCCAGCACAGGACAGCGGAACACTGAAGCTTTCTTT
V gene: TRBV7-8; J gene: TRBJ2-1; D gene: -; clone size: -; CDR3 protein: CASSFFPGFGEQFF; CDR3 DNA: TGTGCCAGCAGCTTCTTCCCAGGGTTTGGTGAGCAGTTCTTC
V gene: TRBV4-2; J gene: TRBJ2-5; D gene: TRBD2; clone size: -; CDR3 protein: CASSQDQRGERPQYF; CDR3 DNA: TGTGCCAGCAGCCAAGATCAGCGGGGGGAAAGGCCCCAGTACTTC
V gene: TRBV4-3; J gene: TRBJ2-7; D gene: -; clone size: -; CDR3 protein: CASSARLRVATYEQYF; CDR3 DNA: TGCGCCAGCAGCGCCCGGCTGCGGGTGGCAACCTACGAGCAGTACTTC
V gene: TRBV19; J gene: TRBJ1-4; D gene: -; clone size: -; CDR3 protein: CASSITGKEKLFF; CDR3 DNA: TGTGCCAGTAGTATAACAGGGAAGGAAAAACTGTTTTTT
V gene: TRBV11-2; J gene: TRBJ1-2; D gene: -; clone size: -; CDR3 protein: CASNSANYGYTF; CDR3 DNA: TGTGCCAGCAACTCAGCTAACTATGGCTACACCTTC
V gene: TRBV5-1; J gene: TRBJ1-1; D gene: -; clone size: -; CDR3 protein: CASRLRVGTEAFF; CDR3 DNA: TGCGCCAGCCGCCTGAGGGTAGGCACTGAAGCTTTCTTT
V gene: TRBV19; J gene: TRBJ2-2; D gene: -; clone size: -; CDR3 protein: CASSIGARNGGELFF; CDR3 DNA: TGTGCCAGTAGTATCGGCGCTCGCAACGGCGGGGAGCTGTTTTTT
V gene: TRBV10-3; J gene: TRBJ1-5; D gene: TRBD1; clone size: once; CDR3 protein: CAISGYRGSSGNQPQHF; CDR3 DNA: TGTGCCATCAGTGGATACAGGGGAAGTAGTGGAAATCAGCCCCAGCATTTT
V gene: TRBV18; J gene: TRBJ1-1; D gene: -; clone size: -; CDR3 protein: CASSPSVSGRTEAFF; CDR3 DNA: TGTGCCAGCTCACCATCTGTGTCAGGGAGGACTGAAGCTTTCTTT
V gene: TRBV6-1; J gene: TRBJ1-1; D gene: -; clone size: -; CDR3 protein: CASLVTRNTEAFF; CDR3 DNA: TGTGCCAGTCTTGTTACACGTAACACTGAAGCTTTCTTT
V gene: TRBV4-1; J gene: TRBJ1-2; D gene: -; clone size: once; CDR3 protein: CASSQQGNYGYTF; CDR3 DNA: TGCGCCAGCAGCCAACAGGGAAACTATGGCTACACCTTC
V gene: TRBV4-1; J gene: TRBJ1-5; D gene: -; clone size: -; CDR3 protein: CASSPHSSNQPQHF; CDR3 DNA: TGCGCCAGCAGCCCTCACAGCTCCAATCAGCCCCAGCATTTT
V gene: TRBV5-1; J gene: TRBJ1-1; D gene: TRBD1; clone size: -; CDR3 protein: CASSLLGQRNEAFF; CDR3 DNA: TGCGCCAGCAGCCTACTGGGACAGCGTAATGAAGCTTTCTTT
V gene: TRBV5-6; J gene: TRBJ1-2; D gene: TRBD1; clone size: -; CDR3 protein: CASSFRQGAYGYTF; CDR3 DNA: TGTGCCAGCAGCTTTCGACAGGGGGCCTATGGCTACACCTTC
V gene: TRBV4-2; J gene: TRBJ2-3; D gene: -; clone size: -; CDR3 protein: CASSPDPSALDTQYF; CDR3 DNA: TGTGCCAGCAGCCCCGACCCCTCCGCGTTGGATACGCAGTATTTT
V gene: TRBV5-1; J gene: TRBJ1-2; D gene: TRBD1; clone size: -; CDR3 protein: CASSKTDRVAGYTF; CDR3 DNA: TGCGCCAGCAGCAAAACGGACAGGGTGGCTGGCTACACCTTC
V gene: TRBV6-5; J gene: TRBJ1-3; D gene: -; clone size: -; CDR3 protein: CASSYSRGYSGNTIYF; CDR3 DNA: TGTGCCAGCAGTTACTCTAGGGGATACTCTGGAAACACCATATATTTT
V gene: TRBV7-3; J gene: TRBJ2-5; D gene: -; clone size: -; CDR3 protein: CASSQGSRETQYF; CDR3 DNA: TGTGCCAGCAGCCAGGGGTCGAGGGAGACCCAGTACTTC
V gene: TRBV7-8; J gene: TRBJ1-6; D gene: -; clone size: -; CDR3 protein: CASSPGTNHSPLHF; CDR3 DNA: TGTGCCAGCAGCCCCGGGACCAATCATTCACCCCTCCACTTT
V gene: TRBV4-2; J gene: TRBJ1-5; D gene: TRBD1; clone size: once; CDR3 protein: CASSQATGGGFLPQHF; CDR3 DNA: TGTGCCAGCAGCCAGGCCACAGGGGGCGGATTCTTGCCCCAGCATTTT
V gene: TRBV4-3; J gene: TRBJ1-2; D gene: -; clone size: few; CDR3 protein: CASSQATRTARGYGYTF; CDR3 DNA: TGCGCCAGCAGCCAGGCGACCAGGACGGCGAGGGGATATGGCTACACCTTC